These T cell receptor beta chains were read from a single sample in a study of beta chain features in type 1 diabetes. Some clones are missing from TCRdb's copy, which holds only in-frame ones; the method was immunoSEQ multiplex PCR. The sample has just over 600,000 clones, about 14% seen once. The sequenced sample was naive CD4+ T cells from blood. The source of these receptors is a man in his late teens or twenties in good health. CDR3s include the opening cysteine and the closing phenylalanine or tryptophan. A D gene is named only where the DNA matches it firmly. Clone size, where shown, is once, few, many, or a class for clones that have expanded.

>-|TRBV7-9|-|TRBJ2-2
TGTGCCAGCAGCTTAGCCCAGGTCGGCACCGGGGAGCTGTTTTTT
CASSLAQVGTGELFF
>few|TRBV6-1|-|TRBJ1-5
TGTGCCACCCAAGGATATAGCAATCAGCCCCAGCATTTT
CATQGYSNQPQHF
>few|TRBV4-3|TRBD1|TRBJ2-1
TGCGCCAGCAGCCAAAACCGGGACAGGAGTAAAAATGAGCAGTTCTTC
CASSQNRDRSKNEQFF
>-|TRBV5-4|TRBD1|TRBJ2-5
TGTGCCAGCAGCAAGGGGACAGGGGGAAGAGAGACCCAGTACTTC
CASSKGTGGRETQYF
>few|TRBV2|TRBD1|TRBJ2-2
TGTGCCAGCAAGCCGGGACAGGGGCACGGGGAGCTGTTTTTT
CASKPGQGHGELFF
>-|TRBV28|TRBD1|TRBJ1-2
TGTGCCAGCAACTTACAGGGGGCTGGCTACACCTTC
CASNLQGAGYTF
>-|TRBV5-4|-|TRBJ2-1
TGTGCCAGCAGCCGCCGAGGCAACTCCTACAATGAGCAGTTCTTC
CASSRRGNSYNEQFF
>few|TRBV7-9|TRBD1|TRBJ2-3
TGTGCCAGCAGCTTCCCTAAGGGACAGGCAGATACGCAGTATTTT
CASSFPKGQADTQYF
>-|TRBV5-1|-|TRBJ1-2
TGCGCCAGCAGCTTGGGACAGGTGAACTATGGCTACACCTTC
CASSLGQVNYGYTF
>few|TRBV30|-|TRBJ1-3
TGTGCCTGGAGCGCCCGGAACACCATATATTTT
CAWSARNTIYF
>few|TRBV9|TRBD2|TRBJ2-1
TGTGCCAGCAGCGGGGGGAGAGCGGGAGTGCACAATGAGCAGTTCTTC
CASSGGRAGVHNEQFF